A selection of T cell receptor beta chains follows, all from one sample in a study of cytomegalovirus exposure and HLA in healthy donors. Profiling relied on immunoSEQ multiplex PCR, and the TCRdb table lists in-frame clones only, not all of them. The data show about 73,000 clones, 85% to 95% seen once. The source material was PBMCs. The receptors come from a young man in good health and CMV-seronegative. The CDR3 runs from the conserved cysteine through the conserved F or W. D genes are given only for firm matches. The size entry is marked missing in some rows and otherwise reads once, few, many or a size class.

V gene: TRBV5-1
clone size: -
J gene: TRBJ1-1
D gene: -
CDR3 protein: CASSPGAGAGTEAFF
CDR3 DNA: TGCGCCAGCAGCCCCGGAGCGGGGGCTGGCACTGAAGCTTTCTTT

V gene: TRBV4-1
clone size: -
J gene: TRBJ1-1
D gene: -
CDR3 protein: CASGPPEGKNTEAFF
CDR3 DNA: TGCGCCAGCGGCCCCCCGGAGGGGAAGAACACTGAAGCTTTCTTT

V gene: TRBV19
clone size: once
J gene: TRBJ1-5
D gene: TRBD1
CDR3 protein: CASSTAGGRNQPQHF
CDR3 DNA: TGTGCCAGTAGTACCGCAGGGGGAAGAAATCAGCCCCAGCATTTT

V gene: TRBV6-6
clone size: -
J gene: TRBJ1-3
D gene: -
CDR3 protein: CASTPVLHATGNTIYF
CDR3 DNA: TGTGCCAGCACCCCGGTCCTCCACGCCACTGGAAACACCATATATTTT

V gene: TRBV6-1
clone size: -
J gene: TRBJ1-2
D gene: -
CDR3 protein: CASSRKTGMVVVYTF
CDR3 DNA: TGTGCCAGCAGCAGAAAAACCGGGATGGTCGTAGTTTACACCTTC

V gene: TRBV9
clone size: once
J gene: TRBJ1-1
D gene: -
CDR3 protein: CASSVDGGAYGAFF
CDR3 DNA: TGTGCCAGCAGCGTAGACGGGGGGGCATACGGAGCTTTCTTT

V gene: TRBV4-2
clone size: -
J gene: TRBJ1-1
D gene: TRBD1
CDR3 protein: CASSQSVGTGVMNTEAFF
CDR3 DNA: TGTGCCAGCAGCCAATCAGTGGGGACAGGGGTCATGAACACTGAAGCTTTCTTT

V gene: TRBV27
clone size: -
J gene: TRBJ2-2
D gene: TRBD2
CDR3 protein: CASSLWDSGDNTGELFF
CDR3 DNA: TGTGCCAGCAGTTTATGGGATAGCGGGGACAACACCGGGGAGCTGTTTTTT

V gene: TRBV5-6
clone size: -
J gene: TRBJ2-5
D gene: -
CDR3 protein: CASSAGLEGGTQYF
CDR3 DNA: TGTGCCAGCAGCGCCGGACTGGAGGGTGGGACCCAGTACTTC

V gene: TRBV19
clone size: once
J gene: TRBJ1-1
D gene: -
CDR3 protein: CASSIEGTGNTEAFF
CDR3 DNA: TGTGCCAGTAGTATAGAAGGAACAGGAAACACTGAAGCTTTCTTT

V gene: TRBV10-3
clone size: few
J gene: TRBJ2-6
D gene: TRBD1
CDR3 protein: CAIRPGQGGGANVLTF
CDR3 DNA: TGTGCCATCAGGCCGGGACAGGGTGGTGGGGCCAACGTCCTGACTTTC

V gene: TRBV5-1
clone size: -
J gene: TRBJ1-2
D gene: TRBD1
CDR3 protein: CASREIPDRDYGYTF
CDR3 DNA: TGCGCCAGCAGGGAGATTCCCGACAGGGACTATGGCTACACCTTC

V gene: TRBV2
clone size: -
J gene: TRBJ2-3
D gene: -
CDR3 protein: CASMGGGRTDTQYF
CDR3 DNA: TGTGCCAGCATGGGGGGGGGCCGCACAGATACGCAGTATTTT

V gene: TRBV29-1
clone size: -
J gene: TRBJ1-1
D gene: TRBD1
CDR3 protein: CSVEDTGTGVNTEAFF
CDR3 DNA: TGCAGCGTTGAAGATACCGGGACAGGGGTAAACACTGAAGCTTTCTTT

V gene: TRBV7-2
clone size: -
J gene: TRBJ2-7
D gene: TRBD1
CDR3 protein: CASSFLAGTGNYEQYF
CDR3 DNA: TGTGCCAGCAGCTTTTTGGCCGGGACAGGAAACTACGAGCAGTACTTC

V gene: TRBV4-1
clone size: -
J gene: TRBJ2-7
D gene: TRBD1
CDR3 protein: CASSAPGQGYYEQYF
CDR3 DNA: TGCGCCAGCAGCGCACCGGGACAGGGGTACTACGAGCAGTACTTC

V gene: TRBV5-4
clone size: -
J gene: TRBJ2-7
D gene: TRBD1
CDR3 protein: CASSLGTGPYEQYF
CDR3 DNA: TGTGCCAGCAGCTTGGGGACAGGGCCCTACGAGCAGTACTTC

V gene: TRBV30
clone size: once
J gene: TRBJ1-2
D gene: TRBD1
CDR3 protein: CAWSDRGLTF
CDR3 DNA: TGTGCCTGGAGTGACAGGGGGCTGACCTTC

V gene: TRBV19
clone size: -
J gene: TRBJ2-7
D gene: TRBD1
CDR3 protein: CASTRTTGAPYEQYF
CDR3 DNA: TGTGCCAGCACCCGAACGACAGGGGCGCCCTACGAGCAGTACTTC

V gene: TRBV9
clone size: -
J gene: TRBJ2-2
D gene: -
CDR3 protein: CASSVGVRDTGELFF
CDR3 DNA: TGTGCCAGCAGCGTAGGCGTCCGTGACACCGGGGAGCTGTTTTTT

V gene: TRBV30
clone size: -
J gene: TRBJ2-6
D gene: -
CDR3 protein: CAWRGRLLGANVLTF
CDR3 DNA: TGTGCCTGGAGGGGGCGCCTTCTCGGGGCCAACGTCCTGACTTTC

V gene: TRBV7-8
clone size: -
J gene: TRBJ2-5
D gene: TRBD1
CDR3 protein: CASSLLQGAETQYF
CDR3 DNA: TGTGCCAGCAGTTTATTACAGGGGGCAGAGACCCAGTACTTC

V gene: TRBV19
clone size: once
J gene: TRBJ2-7
D gene: -
CDR3 protein: CASSQTFGNYEQYF
CDR3 DNA: TGTGCCAGTAGCCAAACTTTCGGGAACTACGAGCAGTACTTC

V gene: TRBV7-8
clone size: -
J gene: TRBJ2-2
D gene: TRBD2
CDR3 protein: CASSSTSGGAGELFF
CDR3 DNA: TGTGCCAGCAGCTCAACTAGCGGGGGGGCCGGGGAGCTGTTTTTT

V gene: TRBV19
clone size: -
J gene: TRBJ1-1
D gene: -
CDR3 protein: CASSMAGLNTEAFF
CDR3 DNA: TGTGCCAGTAGTATGGCAGGTTTAAACACTGAAGCTTTCTTT

V gene: TRBV7-8
clone size: -
J gene: TRBJ1-1
D gene: -
CDR3 protein: CASSPRQMNTEAFF
CDR3 DNA: TGTGCCAGCAGCCCCCGACAGATGAACACTGAAGCTTTCTTT

V gene: TRBV30
clone size: -
J gene: TRBJ2-3
D gene: -
CDR3 protein: CAWSSGSDTQYF
CDR3 DNA: TGTGCCTGGAGCTCGGGTAGCGATACGCAGTATTTT

V gene: TRBV15
clone size: -
J gene: TRBJ2-3
D gene: TRBD2
CDR3 protein: CATSRDRGGADTQYF
CDR3 DNA: TGTGCCACCAGCAGAGATCGGGGGGGGGCAGATACGCAGTATTTT

V gene: TRBV30
clone size: -
J gene: TRBJ2-1
D gene: TRBD2
CDR3 protein: CAWSVAPAGGYNEQFF
CDR3 DNA: TGTGCCTGGAGTGTTGCGCCAGCGGGGGGGTACAATGAGCAGTTCTTC

V gene: TRBV6-1
clone size: -
J gene: TRBJ2-2
D gene: -
CDR3 protein: CASSGQGGTGELFF
CDR3 DNA: TGTGCCAGCAGTGGACAGGGAGGCACCGGGGAGCTGTTTTTT

V gene: TRBV4-3
clone size: -
J gene: TRBJ1-6
D gene: TRBD1
CDR3 protein: CASSQVGTGNNSPLHF
CDR3 DNA: TGCGCCAGCAGCCAAGTTGGGACAGGGAATAATTCACCCCTCCACTTT

V gene: TRBV7-9
clone size: -
J gene: TRBJ2-7
D gene: -
CDR3 protein: CASSSDRHISYEQYF
CDR3 DNA: TGTGCCAGCAGCTCCGACAGGCACATTTCCTACGAGCAGTACTTC

V gene: TRBV27
clone size: -
J gene: TRBJ2-2
D gene: -
CDR3 protein: CASSLGYTGWTGELFF
CDR3 DNA: TGTGCCAGCAGTTTAGGTTATACAGGGTGGACCGGGGAGCTGTTTTTT

V gene: TRBV5-1
clone size: -
J gene: TRBJ2-1
D gene: -
CDR3 protein: CASSLGGIDEQFF
CDR3 DNA: TGCGCCAGCAGCTTGGGGGGCATTGATGAGCAGTTCTTC

V gene: TRBV5-1
clone size: -
J gene: TRBJ2-3
D gene: TRBD2
CDR3 protein: CASSIRTSGGAIGYF
CDR3 DNA: TGCGCCTCCTCTATAAGGACTAGCGGGGGGGCCATAGGGTATTTT